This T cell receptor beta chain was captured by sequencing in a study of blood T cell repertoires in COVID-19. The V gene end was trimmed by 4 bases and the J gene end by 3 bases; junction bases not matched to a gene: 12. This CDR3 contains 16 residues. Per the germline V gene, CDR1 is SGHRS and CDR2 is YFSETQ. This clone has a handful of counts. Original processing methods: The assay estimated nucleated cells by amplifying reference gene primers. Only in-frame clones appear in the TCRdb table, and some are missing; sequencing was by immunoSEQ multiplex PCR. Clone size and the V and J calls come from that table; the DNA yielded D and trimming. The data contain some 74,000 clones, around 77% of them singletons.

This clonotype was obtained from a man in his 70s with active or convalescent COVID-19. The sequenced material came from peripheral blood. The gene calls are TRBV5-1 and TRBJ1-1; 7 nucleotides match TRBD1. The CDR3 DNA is TGCGCCAGCAGCCCCCCCTCGTTTCAGGGGGACACTGAAGCTTTCTTT. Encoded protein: CASSPPSFQGDTEAFF.